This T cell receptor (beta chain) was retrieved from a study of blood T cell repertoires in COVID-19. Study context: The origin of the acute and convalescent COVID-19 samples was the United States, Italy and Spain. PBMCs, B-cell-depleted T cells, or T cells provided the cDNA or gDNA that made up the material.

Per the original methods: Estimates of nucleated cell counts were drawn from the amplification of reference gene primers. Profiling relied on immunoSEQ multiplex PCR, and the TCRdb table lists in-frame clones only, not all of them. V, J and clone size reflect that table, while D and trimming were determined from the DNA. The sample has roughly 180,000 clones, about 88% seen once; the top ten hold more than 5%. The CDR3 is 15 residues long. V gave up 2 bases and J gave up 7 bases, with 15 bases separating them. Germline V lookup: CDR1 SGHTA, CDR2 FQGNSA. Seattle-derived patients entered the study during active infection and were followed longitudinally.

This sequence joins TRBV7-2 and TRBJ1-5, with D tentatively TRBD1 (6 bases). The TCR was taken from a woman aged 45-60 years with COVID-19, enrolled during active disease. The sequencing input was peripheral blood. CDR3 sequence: CASSLLQGGYQPQHF. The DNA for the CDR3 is TGTGCCAGCAGCTTACTACAGGGCGGGTACCAGCCCCAGCATTTT.